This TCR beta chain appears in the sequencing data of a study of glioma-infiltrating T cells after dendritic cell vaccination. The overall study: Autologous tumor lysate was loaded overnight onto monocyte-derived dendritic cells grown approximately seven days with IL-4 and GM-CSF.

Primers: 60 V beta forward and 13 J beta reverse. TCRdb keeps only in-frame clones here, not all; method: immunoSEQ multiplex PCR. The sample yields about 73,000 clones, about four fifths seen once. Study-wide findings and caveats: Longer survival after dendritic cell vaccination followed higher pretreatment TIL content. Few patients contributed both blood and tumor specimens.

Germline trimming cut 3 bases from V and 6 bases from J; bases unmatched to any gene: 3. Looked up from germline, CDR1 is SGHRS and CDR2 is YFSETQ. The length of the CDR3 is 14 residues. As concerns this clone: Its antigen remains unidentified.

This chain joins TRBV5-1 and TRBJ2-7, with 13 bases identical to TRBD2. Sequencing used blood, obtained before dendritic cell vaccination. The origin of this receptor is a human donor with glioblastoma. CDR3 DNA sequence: TGCGCCAGCAGCTATGGACTAGCGGGAGTCGAGCAGTACGTC. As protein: CASSYGLAGVEQYV.